Listed below are T cell receptor beta chains from one sample, sequenced in a study of vaccination effects on CD4 cells after COVID-19. TCRdb's table, derived via immunoSEQ multiplex PCR, lists solely in-frame clones and lacks some. This table holds roughly 70,000 clones, 65% to 85% found once. No antigen has been assigned to these receptors. Sequenced here: CD4+ T cells from PBMCs cultured with HIV peptides, sampled before COVID-19 vaccination. The receptors were gathered from a human donor who had a prior SARS-CoV-2 infection. The CDR3 runs from the conserved cysteine through the conserved F or W. A D gene is named only where the DNA matches it firmly. Part of the rows lack a size; the others show once, few, many or a class for expanded clones.

NA | NA | TRBJ1-1 | TRBV2 | TGTGCCAGCAGGAAGGAGGGGTTGGACACTGAAGCTTTCTTT | CASRKEGLDTEAFF
NA | NA | TRBJ2-7 | TRBV13 | TGTGCCAGCAGCTTAGGGGGCAGGGGTGGCGAGCAGTACTTC | CASSLGGRGGEQYF
NA | NA | TRBJ1-4 | TRBV7-7 | TGTGCTAGCAGCTTAGTCCGGGTGGCGAATGAAAAACTGTTTTTT | CASSLVRVANEKLFF
NA | NA | TRBJ2-2 | TRBV6-5 | TGTGCCAGCAGTTTGGCCAGGAACACCGGGGAGCTGTTTTTT | CASSLARNTGELFF
TRBD1 | NA | TRBJ2-1 | TRBV5-8 | TGTGCCAGCAGCTTGGTACAGGGGGCGCCCAATGAGCAGTTCTTC | CASSLVQGAPNEQFF
NA | NA | TRBJ2-3 | TRBV2 | TGTGCCAGCATGGGGGAATCCGATACGCAGTATTTT | CASMGESDTQYF
NA | NA | TRBJ1-5 | TRBV6-6 | TGTGCCAGCACTCCGAAGCAGGGGATTAGCAATCAGCCCCAGCATTTT | CASTPKQGISNQPQHF
TRBD2 | NA | TRBJ2-1 | TRBV14 | TGTGCCAGCAGCCCTCTCCCGGGACTAGCGGGAGGGTTGTGGAATGAGCAGTTCTTC | CASSPLPGLAGGLWNEQFF
NA | NA | TRBJ1-2 | TRBV14 | TGTGCCAGCAGCCAAAGGCTATATGGCTACACCTTC | CASSQRLYGYTF
NA | NA | TRBJ1-2 | TRBV2 | TGTGCCAGCAGTGAAGATTTGAGAGGGTACTCCTATGGCTACACCTTC | CASSEDLRGYSYGYTF
NA | NA | TRBJ2-2 | TRBV11-2 | TGTGCCAGCAGCTTAGGGAGGGTAACCGGGGAGCTGTTTTTT | CASSLGRVTGELFF
TRBD1 | NA | TRBJ2-7 | TRBV4-3 | TGCGCCAGCAGCCAAAGAGAGACAGGGTATTACGAGCAGTACTTC | CASSQRETGYYEQYF
NA | NA | TRBJ2-1 | TRBV24-1 | TGTGCCACCAGTGACTCCGGGACCAACCGTTACAATGAGCAGTTCTTC | CATSDSGTNRYNEQFF
NA | NA | TRBJ2-7 | TRBV6-2/TRBV6-3 | TGTGCCAGCAGCCAGACAGCGTACGAGCAGTACTTC | CASSQTAYEQYF
TRBD1 | NA | TRBJ2-1 | TRBV7-2 | TGTGCCAGCAGCTACCGGACAGGGCACAATGAGCAGTTCTTC | CASSYRTGHNEQFF
TRBD1 | NA | TRBJ1-2 | TRBV6-6 | TGTGCCACGAGATGGGACAGGGAGGCGGGTGGCTACACCTTC | CATRWDREAGGYTF
TRBD1 | NA | TRBJ2-5 | TRBV5-4 | TGTGCCAGCAGCTTTGGGACAGTAAGGTCCCAAGAGACCCAGTACTTC | CASSFGTVRSQETQYF
TRBD2 | NA | TRBJ2-7 | TRBV11-2 | TGTGCCAGCAGCTCCCCGCGGGGGGCATACGAGCAGTACTTC | CASSSPRGAYEQYF
NA | few | TRBJ2-7 | TRBV20-1 | TGCAGTGCTAGTCGGCCCGGTGCCTACGAGCAGTACTTC | CSASRPGAYEQYF
NA | NA | TRBJ1-3 | TRBV18 | TGTGCCAGCTCCCCTACGACTTCTCCCGGAAACACCATATATTTT | CASSPTTSPGNTIYF
TRBD2 | NA | TRBJ2-1 | TRBV7-9 | TGTGCCAGCAGCTTATCGACTAGCGGGTATGAGCAGTTCTTC | CASSLSTSGYEQFF
NA | NA | TRBJ2-5 | TRBV12-3/TRBV12-4 | TGTGCCAGCAGTTTGTTTGTCGAGACCCAGTACTTC | CASSLFVETQYF
NA | NA | TRBJ2-1 | TRBV5-1 | TGCGCCAGCAGCTTGTATGGAGGATCCTACAATGAGCAGTTCTTC | CASSLYGGSYNEQFF
NA | few | TRBJ2-1 | TRBV15 | TGTGCCACCAGCAGAGGGAGGAAAAATGAGCAGTTCTTC | CATSRGRKNEQFF
NA | NA | TRBJ2-7 | TRBV18 | TGTGCCAGCTCACCGGGTCTCCTAGAGTCCTACGAGCAGTACTTC | CASSPGLLESYEQYF
NA | NA | TRBJ1-1 | TRBV5-1 | TGCGCCAGCAGCGTAGGGACGGGAAACACTGAAGCTTTCTTT | CASSVGTGNTEAFF
NA | NA | TRBJ1-2 | TRBV6-5 | TGTGCCAGCAGACTTACAGGGTATGGCTACACCTTC | CASRLTGYGYTF
TRBD2 | NA | TRBJ2-7 | TRBV5-4 | TGTGCCAGCAGCGACACTAGCGGGAGGGACGAGCAGTACTTC | CASSDTSGRDEQYF
TRBD1 | NA | TRBJ2-2 | TRBV5-1 | TGCGCCAGCAGCCCCGGGACAGGGAACACCGGGGAGCTGTTTTTT | CASSPGTGNTGELFF
TRBD2 | NA | TRBJ2-7 | TRBV28 | TGTGCCAGCAGTTTTCGGGGGGGCAAGGGAGCCTACGAGCAGTACTTC | CASSFRGGKGAYEQYF